Below, one T cell receptor (beta chain) is given with its context. Its antigen is currently unknown. The data derive from a study of OX40 agonist ivuxolimab in advanced cancers. Study-level information: Enrollees could have had prior anti-PD-1, anti-PD-L1 or anti-CTLA-4 therapy, which more than 30% had received.

Study-wide results and caveats: Certain nonresponders additionally had low normalized T-cell clonal expansion. At 0.1 to 3.0 mg/kg and by week 6, clonal expansion occurred in CD4+ and CD8+ blood T cells.

Germline-derived CDR1 and CDR2 are MNHNY and SVGAGI (reference sequence). The V and J ends lost 0 bases and 4 bases, in that order; junction bases with no gene match: 0. CDR3 length: 14 residues. Only in-frame clones appear in the TCRdb table, and some are missing; sequencing was by immunoSEQ multiplex PCR. The sample records 50,000 to 75,000 clones, approximately 85% being singletons. V usage is TRBV6-6 and J usage is TRBJ1-2; 9 bases fit TRBD1. The sample in question was CD4+ or CD8+ T cells sorted from blood, obtained in a trial of the OX40 agonist ivuxolimab. This sequence was found in an adult with an advanced solid tumor such as melanoma, head and neck, liver or kidney cancer. The CDR3 loop is CASSYSTGGYGYTF. DNA of the CDR3: TGTGCCAGCAGTTACTCGACAGGGGGCTATGGCTACACCTTC.